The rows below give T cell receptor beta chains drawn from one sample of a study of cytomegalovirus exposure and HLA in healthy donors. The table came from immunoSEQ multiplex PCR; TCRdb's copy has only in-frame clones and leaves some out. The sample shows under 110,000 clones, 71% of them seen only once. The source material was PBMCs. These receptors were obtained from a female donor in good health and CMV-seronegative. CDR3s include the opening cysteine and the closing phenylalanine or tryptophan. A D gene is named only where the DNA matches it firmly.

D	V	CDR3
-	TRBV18	CASSPGGPTYEQYF
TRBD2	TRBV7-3	CASSSLAVPDTQYF
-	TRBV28	CASSLAGRNIQYF
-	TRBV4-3	CASSPPGGGGYGYTF
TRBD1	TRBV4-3	CASSQEINPTGKNIQYF
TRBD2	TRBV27	CASRLAGQETQYF
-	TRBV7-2	CASSLNVGGHAYEQYF
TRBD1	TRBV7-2	CASSLRQGINQPQHF
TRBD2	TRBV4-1	CASSQASGRAYEQYF
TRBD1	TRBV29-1	CSVEWGQGATGTGELFF
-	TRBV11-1	CASSPQAGQFDEQFF
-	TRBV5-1	CASSLGQDNEQFF
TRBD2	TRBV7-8	CASSSPLAGMGEQFF
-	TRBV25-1	CASSGAETQYF
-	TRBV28	CASKGANHGTPPYEQYF
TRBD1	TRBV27	CASSQWTGGYEQYF
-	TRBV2	CASSERGSSYNEQFF
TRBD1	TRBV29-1	CSVGGQAGYNEQFF
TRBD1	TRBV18	CASSQYGTGLNTEAFF
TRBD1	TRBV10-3	CAMDSTGEGTGAFF
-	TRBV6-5	CASSSYSGGVYGYTF
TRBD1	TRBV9	CASSVDTTGGLYSEQYF
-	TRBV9	CASSVLSGNEQFF
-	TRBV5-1	CASRGGRGTYNEQFF
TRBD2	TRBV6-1	CASSGTSGSYNEQFF
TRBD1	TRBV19	CASSGQAPYEQYF
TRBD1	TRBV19	CASSTGGEQYF
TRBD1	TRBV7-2	CASSYRDRANEQFF
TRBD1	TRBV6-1	CASSPGTGSNEKLFF
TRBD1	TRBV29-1	CSGAGGNTEAFF
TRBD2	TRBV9	CASSVDGLVPYNEQFF
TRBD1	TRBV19	CASRQGASNQPQHF
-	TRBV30	CAWSRRGLYEQYF
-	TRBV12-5	CASGPGTRNTEAFF
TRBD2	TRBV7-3	CASSLTGTSGSREQFF
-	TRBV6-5	CASTRGGLGGYTF
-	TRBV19	CASSIGPEVGSFF
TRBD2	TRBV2	CASSELGGATGLAYEQYF
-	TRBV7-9	CSSSHTADTQYF
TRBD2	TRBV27	CASSPGLAVSSYNEQFF
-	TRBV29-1	CSVTTGRNSGNTIYF
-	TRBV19	CASSQSRFRYEQYF
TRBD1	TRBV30	CAWSKDRGPGKLFF
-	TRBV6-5	CASSRPGGNYGYTF
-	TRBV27	CATRTTNTEAFF
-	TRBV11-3	CASSLAQETQYF
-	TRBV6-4	CASSEGRTDTQYF
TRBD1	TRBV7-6	CASSLEGTGVAYEQYF
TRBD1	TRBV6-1	CASRNTGGWSYEQYF
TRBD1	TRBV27	CASSSPGQNYNEQFF
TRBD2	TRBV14	CASSQGRASYEQYF
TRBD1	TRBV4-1	CASSQNRGDTHSNQPQHF
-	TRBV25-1	CATQSVYEQYF
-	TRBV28	CASGLTQGHLSGNTIYF
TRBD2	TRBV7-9	CASSFPGGEQYF
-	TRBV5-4	CASSLSGWDTEAFF
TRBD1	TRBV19	CASTQDRSSGNTIYF
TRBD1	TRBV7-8	CASSSRTGGSQPQHF
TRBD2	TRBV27	CASSLRSLAGGYEQYF